The 21 T cell receptor beta chains listed next were all sequenced from one sample in a study of T cell repertoires in cytomegalovirus infection. TCRdb called the reads again in MiXCR, with one record for every CDR3 protein. The sample consists of almost 500,000 distinct CDR3 sequences, over 9% of them appearing once. Material: PBMCs. The receptors were sampled from a human donor in good health (CMV status not recorded). Some clones in this sample may be carry-over from other donors' samples.

This clonotype has only a few counts. The rearrangement links TRBV5-1 to TRBJ1-1, with TRBD1 matching 8 bases. The germline V gene encodes CDR1 SGHRS and CDR2 YFSETQ. There are 15 residues in the CDR3. With 0 bases clipped from V and 4 bases from J, the junction kept 5 bases outside the gene matches. CDR3 sequence: CASSLEQGALTEAFF. The CDR3 DNA reads TGCGCCAGCAGCTTGGAGCAGGGGGCTCTCACTGAAGCTTTCTTT.

This clonotype was observed many times. This sequence joins TRBV7-3 and TRBJ2-2; 8 bases are a match to TRBD2. V lost 5 bases, J lost 4 bases, and 9 bases stayed unmatched. The germline CDR1 and CDR2 sequences are SGHTA and FQGTGA. This CDR3 spans 16 amino acids. Here the CDR3 DNA reads TGTGCCAGCAGCCCCAGGGCGGGGGGCGGCACCGGGGAGCTGTTTTTT. It translates to CASSPRAGGGTGELFF.

This chain joins TRBV30 and TRBJ1-1; the match to TRBD1 covers 7 bases. The CDR3 extends over 13 amino acids. Germline V gene lookup returns CDR1 GTSNPN and CDR2 SVGIG (reference sequence). V was pared by 0 bases and J by 8 bases, with 6 bases of the junction left unmatched. The CDR3 sequence is CAWSVGGRGEAFF. In nucleotides, the CDR3 is TGTGCCTGGAGTGTAGGGGGCAGGGGAGAAGCTTTCTTT.

This clonotype appeared many times. The chain recombines TRBV12-3 or TRBV12-4 with TRBJ2-7; the match to TRBD2 covers 8 bases. V trimming: 3 bases; J trimming: 3 bases; junction bases outside the gene matches: 4. The CDR3 has 14 amino acids. CDR3 nucleotide sequence: TGTGCCAGCAGTTTCGGCGGGGGGATCTACGAGCAGTACTTC. Its protein is CASSFGGGIYEQYF.

This clonotype was counted ten times or more. The chain uses TRBV10-3 and TRBJ2-7; perhaps TRBD2 as D (5 bases). This CDR3 is built from 13 residues. The germline V gene has CDR1 ENHRY and CDR2 SYGVKD. Trimming removed 3 bases from V and 2 bases from J, with 8 bases in between. The DNA for the CDR3 is TGTGCCATCAGTGACGAACTAGCCTACGAGCAGTACTTC. Amino acid sequence: CAISDELAYEQYF.

As for this clonotype: A junction boundary mismatches the germline segment, possibly from a read error. The chain has TRBV2 and TRBJ2-5, with 7 positions matching TRBD2. Germline lookup yields CDR1 SNHLY and CDR2 FYNNEI. The CDR3 totals 15 residues. CDR3 sequence reads: CASSRDYQFQEAQYF. In nucleotides, the CDR3 is TGTGCCAGCAGTCGGGACTATCAATTCCAAGAGGCCCAGTACTTC.

This clonotype was found once. J is TRBJ2-1 and V is TRBV19; TRBD2 agrees at 9 bases. The CDR3 covers 16 residues. V lost 3 bases to trimming and J lost 4 bases; unmatched junction nucleotides: 7. Germline CDR1 and CDR2: LNHDA and SQIVND (reference sequence). The CDR3 sequence is CASSISSGTTYNEQFF. The CDR3 DNA reads TGTGCCAGTAGTATCTCTAGCGGGACGACGTACAATGAGCAGTTCTTC.

This clonotype was detected ten times or more. The V gene is TRBV20-1, the J gene TRBJ2-5; 8 bases are shared with TRBD1. The germline V gene encodes CDR1 DFQATT and CDR2 SNEGSKA (reference sequence). The CDR3 loop spans 12 amino acids. V shed 5 bases and J 3 bases; nucleotides not matched to a gene: 2. The CDR3 DNA is TGCAGTGCTTTACAGGGGGAAGAGACCCAGTACTTC. Protein product: CSALQGEETQYF.

Concerning this clonotype itself: A much bigger clone sits one base away, suggesting this may be a read error. The rearrangement links TRBV15 to TRBJ2-1; perhaps TRBD1 as D (6 bases). The V gene lost 2 bases and the J gene lost 14 bases, with 16 bases spanning the gap. This CDR3 spans 13 amino acids. In germline, CDR1 is LNHNV, CDR2 YYDKDF (reference sequence). As DNA, the CDR3 is TGTGCCACCAGCAGAACCGACTCTCCAGGGGAGTTCTTC. It encodes CATSRTDSPGEFF.

There are many counts of this clonotype. The rearrangement joins TRBV7-6 to TRBJ2-1, with 10 positions matching TRBD2. The CDR3 is 16 residues long. The V gene's germline CDR1 is SGHVS and CDR2 FNYEAQ. With 4 bases clipped from V and 2 bases from J, the junction kept 5 bases outside the gene matches. CDR3 sequence: CASSSSGLATYNEQFF. DNA for the CDR3: TGTGCCAGCAGCTCCTCGGGACTAGCGACCTACAATGAGCAGTTCTTC. The full variable domain, in which reference TRBV7-6 and TRBJ2-1 provide the parts outside the CDR3, is GAGVSQSPRYKVTKRGQDVALRCDPISGHVSLYWYRQALGQGPEFLTYFNYEAQQDKSGLPNDRFSAERPEGSISTLTIQRTEQRDSAMYRCASSSSGLATYNEQFFGPGTRLTVL.

This clonotype was counted only a few times. The chain combines TRBV28 with TRBJ2-1, with TRBD2 identical over 7 bases. CDR3 size: 15 residues. In germline, CDR1 is MDHEN, CDR2 SYDVKM. V was clipped by 6 bases and J by 2 bases; unmatched bases: 7. CDR3 DNA sequence: TGTGCCAGCAGCCCAAGCGGGGCGCCCTACAATGAGCAGTTCTTC. Amino acid sequence: CASSPSGAPYNEQFF.

Only a few counts were recorded for this clonotype. V gene TRBV29-1 combines with J gene TRBJ1-3; D not resolved. Per germline, CDR1 SQVTM and CDR2 ANQGSEA. V was trimmed by 6 bases and J by 3 bases, leaving 15 bases between them. The CDR3 consists of 14 residues. The CDR3 nucleotides are TGCAGCGTGTTAACAGAGGGCTTTGGAAACACCATATATTTT. Translation: CSVLTEGFGNTIYF.

This clonotype occurred many times. The chain couples TRBV11-3 to TRBJ2-7, with D perhaps matching TRBD1 or TRBD2 (5 bases each). V lost 5 bases to trimming and J lost 6 bases, with 14 bases between them. Germline CDR1 reads SGHNT; CDR2 reads YENEEA. The CDR3 is 13 amino acids. CDR3 region: CASSRGGSGEQYF. CDR3 coding DNA: TGTGCCAGCAGCCGTGGGGGTTCGGGCGAGCAGTACTTC.

This clonotype was counted ten times or more. This chain connects TRBV6-5 to TRBJ2-5; D tentatively fits TRBD1 or TRBD2 (5 bases each). The CDR3 covers 12 residues. The germline CDR1 and CDR2 sequences are MNHEY and SVGAGI. V lost 2 bases to trimming and J lost 9 bases, with 10 bases between them. The CDR3, as DNA: TGTGCCAGCAGTTACAGGGGAGCGGCCCAGTACTTC. It is translated as CASSYRGAAQYF.

This clonotype appeared a few times. V and J are TRBV3-1 and TRBJ2-4, with D possibly being TRBD2 (5 bases). CDR1 and CDR2 (germline): LGHDT, YNNKEL (reference sequence). The CDR3 has 15 amino acids. The V gene lost 1 base and the J gene lost 3 bases, with 10 bases spanning the gap. The CDR3 spells CASSQVGRSKNIQYF. The CDR3 DNA follows: TGTGCCAGCAGCCAAGTGGGGAGAAGCAAAAACATTCAGTACTTC.

A few counts support this clonotype. V usage is TRBV20-1 and J usage is TRBJ1-1; the match to TRBD1 covers 9 bases. This CDR3 comprises 14 residues. The V gene's germline CDR1 is DFQATT and CDR2 SNEGSKA (reference sequence). J gave up 5 bases and V 6 bases, and 10 bases lay outside the gene matches. The CDR3 loop reads CSARTGGAGTEAFF. The CDR3 region has the DNA TGCAGTGCACGAACAGGGGGCGCCGGTACTGAAGCTTTCTTT.

In its sample, this clonotype was seen a few times. The chain combines TRBV7-9 with TRBJ2-5; TRBD1 matches 7 bases. The CDR3 has 14 residues. The germline gives CDR1 SEHNR, CDR2 FQNEAQ (reference sequence). Unmatched junction bases numbered 6, after V lost 3 bases and J lost 5 bases. The CDR3 sequence: CASSFDLRGETQYF. The CDR3 DNA follows: TGTGCCAGCAGCTTTGACCTCAGGGGGGAGACCCAGTACTTC.

This clonotype was picked up many times. V is TRBV7-9 and J is TRBJ1-1; D unclear. CDR3 length: 13 amino acids. Germline V lookup: CDR1 SEHNR, CDR2 FQNEAQ (reference sequence). V was trimmed by 5 bases and J by 1 base, leaving 8 bases between them. The chain's CDR3 is CASSGRANTEAFF. Here the CDR3 DNA reads TGTGCCAGCAGCGGAAGAGCGAACACTGAAGCTTTCTTT.

The chain links TRBV4-1 to TRBJ2-3; maybe TRBD1 (6 bases). V lost 4 bases and J lost 3, with 11 bases in between. The CDR3 has 14 residues. CDR1 MGHRA and CDR2 YSYEKL come from the germline V gene. As DNA, the CDR3 is TGCGCCAGCAGCCCCCACAGGGAAACAGATACGCAGTATTTT. Translation: CASSPHRETDTQYF.

This clonotype has ten or more counts. This rearrangement joins TRBV6-1 to TRBJ1-6; D remains unclear. The CDR3 covers 14 residues. V lost 7 bases and J 7 bases, leaving 14 bases between the germline ends. CDR1 is MNHNS, CDR2 SASEGT, per germline. The CDR3 DNA reads TGTGCCAGCACAAGAAGGCAGACGAATTCACCCCTCCACTTT. Its protein product is CASTRRQTNSPLHF.

This clonotype came up many times. This sequence joins TRBV18 and TRBJ2-5; weak D call: TRBD1 (6 bases). Trimming removed 3 bases from V and 1 base from J, with 12 bases in between. The length of the CDR3 is 15 residues. The V gene's germline CDR1 is KGHSH and CDR2 LQKENI. The chain's CDR3 is CASSPSRDTQETQYF. The CDR3 bases are TGTGCCAGCTCACCTTCCAGGGACACCCAAGAGACCCAGTACTTC.